The entry below describes one T cell receptor beta chain. Its specificity is not known. The source of the sample is a study of OX40 agonist ivuxolimab in advanced cancers. Study context: Patients received intravenous ivuxolimab every 2 weeks at 0.01 to 10 mg/kg. Study-wide results and caveats: Averaging showed that CD8+ T cells had more expanded clones than CD4+ did. Among the lowest peripheral clonal expansion occurred in 0.1-3.0 mg/kg partial responders.

V was clipped by 4 bases and J by 4 bases, with 17 bases between them. The germline V gene encodes CDR1 ENHRY and CDR2 SYGVKD. The CDR3 spans 15 residues. Measured with immunoSEQ multiplex PCR; TCRdb has only the in-frame clones, and not every one. Of over 95,000 clones in the sample, approximately 95% are singletons; the top ten hold just over 2%. The chain has TRBV10-3 and TRBJ2-7, with D perhaps TRBD1 or TRBD2 (5 bases each). The input for sequencing was CD4+ or CD8+ T cells sorted from blood, taken in a trial of the OX40 agonist ivuxolimab. The clonotype originates from an adult with an advanced solid tumor such as melanoma, head and neck, liver or kidney cancer. CDR3 amino acids: CAISGAPNGGYEQYF. CDR3 sequence (DNA): TGTGCCATCAGTGGGGCCCCGAATGGGGGTTACGAGCAGTACTTC.